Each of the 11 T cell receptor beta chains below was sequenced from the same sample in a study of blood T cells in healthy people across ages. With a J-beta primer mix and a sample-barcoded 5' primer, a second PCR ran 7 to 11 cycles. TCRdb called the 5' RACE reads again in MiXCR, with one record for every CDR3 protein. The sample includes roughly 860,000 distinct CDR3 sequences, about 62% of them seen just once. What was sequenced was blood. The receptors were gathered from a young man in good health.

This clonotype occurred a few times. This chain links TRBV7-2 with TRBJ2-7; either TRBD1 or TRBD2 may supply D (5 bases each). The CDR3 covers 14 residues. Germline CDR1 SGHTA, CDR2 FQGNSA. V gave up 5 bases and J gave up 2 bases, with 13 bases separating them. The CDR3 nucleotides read TGTGCCAGCAGCCCCCGGGACCCAACCTACGAGCAGTACTTC. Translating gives CASSPRDPTYEQYF.

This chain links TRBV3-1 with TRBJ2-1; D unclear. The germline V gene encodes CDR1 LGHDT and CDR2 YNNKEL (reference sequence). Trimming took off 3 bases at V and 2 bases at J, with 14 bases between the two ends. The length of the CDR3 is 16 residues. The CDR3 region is CASSQVGGPTYNEQFF. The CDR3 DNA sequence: TGTGCCAGCAGCCAGGTGGGTGGGCCCACCTACAATGAGCAGTTCTTC.

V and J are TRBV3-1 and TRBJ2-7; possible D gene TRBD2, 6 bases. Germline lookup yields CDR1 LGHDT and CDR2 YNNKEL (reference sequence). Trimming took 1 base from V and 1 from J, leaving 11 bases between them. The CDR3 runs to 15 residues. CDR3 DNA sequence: TGTGCCAGCAGCCAAGGGCTGCGGGGATCCTACGAGCAGTACTTC. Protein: CASSQGLRGSYEQYF.

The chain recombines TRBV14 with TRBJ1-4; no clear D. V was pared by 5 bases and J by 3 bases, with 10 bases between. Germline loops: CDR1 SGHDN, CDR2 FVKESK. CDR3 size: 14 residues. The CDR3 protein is CASSELISNEKLFF. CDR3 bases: TGTGCCAGCAGCGAGCTAATCTCTAATGAAAAACTGTTTTTT.

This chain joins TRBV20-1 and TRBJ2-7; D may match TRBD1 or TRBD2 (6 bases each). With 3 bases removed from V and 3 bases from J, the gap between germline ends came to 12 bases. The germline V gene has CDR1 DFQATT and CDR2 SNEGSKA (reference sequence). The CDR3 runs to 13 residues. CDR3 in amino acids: CSASSGAGYEQYF. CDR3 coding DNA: TGCAGTGCTAGTTCGGGGGCCGGCTACGAGCAGTACTTC.

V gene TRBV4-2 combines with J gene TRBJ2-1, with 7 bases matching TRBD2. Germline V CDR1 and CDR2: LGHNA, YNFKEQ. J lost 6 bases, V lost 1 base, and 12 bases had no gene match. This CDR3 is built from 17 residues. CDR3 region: CASSQVFATSRGNEQFF. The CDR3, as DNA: TGTGCCAGCAGCCAAGTATTCGCGACTAGCCGGGGCAATGAGCAGTTCTTC.

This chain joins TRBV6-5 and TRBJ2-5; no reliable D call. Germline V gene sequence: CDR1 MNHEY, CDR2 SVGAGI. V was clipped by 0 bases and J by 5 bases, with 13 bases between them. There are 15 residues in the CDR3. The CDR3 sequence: CASSYSSGIGETQYF. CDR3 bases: TGTGCCAGCAGTTACTCTTCAGGAATTGGCGAGACCCAGTACTTC.

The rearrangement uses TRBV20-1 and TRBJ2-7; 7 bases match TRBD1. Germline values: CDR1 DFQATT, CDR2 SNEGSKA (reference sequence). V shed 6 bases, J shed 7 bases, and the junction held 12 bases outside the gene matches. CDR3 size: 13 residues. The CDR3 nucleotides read TGCAGTGCCGAGGGTAAGGGGGCGTTTGAGCAGTACTTC. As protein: CSAEGKGAFEQYF.

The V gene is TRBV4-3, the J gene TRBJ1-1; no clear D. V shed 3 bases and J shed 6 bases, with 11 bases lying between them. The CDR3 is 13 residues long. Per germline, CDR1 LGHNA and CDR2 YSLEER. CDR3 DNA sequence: TGCGCCAGCAGCCAGACCCCCTCCTCTGAAGCTTTCTTT. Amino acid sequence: CASSQTPSSEAFF.

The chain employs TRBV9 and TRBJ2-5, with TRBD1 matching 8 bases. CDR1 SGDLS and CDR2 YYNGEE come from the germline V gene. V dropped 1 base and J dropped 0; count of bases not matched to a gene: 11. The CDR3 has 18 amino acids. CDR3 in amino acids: CASSVTGRQGANQETQYF. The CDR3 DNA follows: TGTGCCAGCAGCGTAACGGGAAGGCAGGGGGCAAACCAAGAGACCCAGTACTTC.

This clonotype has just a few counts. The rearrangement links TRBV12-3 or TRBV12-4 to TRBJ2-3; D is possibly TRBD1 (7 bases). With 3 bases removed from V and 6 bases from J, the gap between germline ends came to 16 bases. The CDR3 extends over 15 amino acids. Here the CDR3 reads CASSFTEGAGDTQYF. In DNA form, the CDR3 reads TGTGCCAGCAGTTTCACAGAGGGGGCGGGGGATACGCAGTATTTT.